These T cell receptor beta chains were read from a single sample in a study of cytomegalovirus exposure and HLA in healthy donors. Sequencing was performed with immunoSEQ multiplex PCR; in TCRdb, only in-frame clones are kept and a portion is missing. The data contain some 130,000 clones, 80% to 90% of them singletons. The sequenced sample was PBMCs. The receptors stem from a young woman in good health and CMV-seronegative. The CDR3 runs from the conserved cysteine through the conserved F or W. D genes are given only for firm matches. Clone sizes are given selectively: once, few, many, or a class where the clone is expanded.

j_gene: TRBJ2-3; d_gene: TRBD1; v_gene: TRBV5-1; abundance: -; CDR3nt: TGCGCCAGCAGCATGGGGACAGGGGTAAAAAGTTTAGCAGATACGCAGTATTTT; CDR3aa: CASSMGTGVKSLADTQYF
j_gene: TRBJ2-5; d_gene: -; v_gene: TRBV4-1; abundance: -; CDR3nt: TGCGCCAGCAGCCAACCAGGGGAGACCCAGTACTTC; CDR3aa: CASSQPGETQYF
j_gene: TRBJ1-1; d_gene: -; v_gene: TRBV2; abundance: once; CDR3nt: TGTGCCAGCAGCTCCGGGTATAGAGCTTTCTTT; CDR3aa: CASSSGYRAFF
j_gene: TRBJ1-5; d_gene: -; v_gene: TRBV15; abundance: once; CDR3nt: TGTGCCACCAGCAGCAATCCAGGTCCCCAGCATTTT; CDR3aa: CATSSNPGPQHF
j_gene: TRBJ2-5; d_gene: -; v_gene: TRBV14; abundance: once; CDR3nt: TGTGCCAGCAGCCAAGGTACAGGGTCTGGGGAGACCCAGTACTTC; CDR3aa: CASSQGTGSGETQYF
j_gene: TRBJ2-1; d_gene: -; v_gene: TRBV6-4; abundance: -; CDR3nt: TGTGCCAGCAGTGCTTCAGGGGCAGTCAATGAGCAGTTCTTC; CDR3aa: CASSASGAVNEQFF
j_gene: TRBJ2-7; d_gene: -; v_gene: TRBV6-1; abundance: once; CDR3nt: TGTGCCAGCACCGAGGGCACGATGACCTACGAGCAGTACTTC; CDR3aa: CASTEGTMTYEQYF
j_gene: TRBJ2-7; d_gene: -; v_gene: TRBV6-1; abundance: -; CDR3nt: TGTGCCAGCAGTGCTAGTCCGGCCTACGAGCAGTACTTC; CDR3aa: CASSASPAYEQYF
j_gene: TRBJ2-7; d_gene: -; v_gene: TRBV18; abundance: -; CDR3nt: TGTGCCAGCTCACCCGGACAGAACTACGAGCAGTACTTC; CDR3aa: CASSPGQNYEQYF
j_gene: TRBJ2-1; d_gene: TRBD2; v_gene: TRBV4-2; abundance: once; CDR3nt: TGTGCCAGCAGCCAAGGGAGCGGGGGGGCCTCTAATGAGCAGTTCTTC; CDR3aa: CASSQGSGGASNEQFF
j_gene: TRBJ1-1; d_gene: -; v_gene: TRBV18; abundance: -; CDR3nt: TGTGCCAGCTCACCAGTGTCTGGGGGCAGGGAGGGAACGAACACTGAAGCTTTCTTT; CDR3aa: CASSPVSGGREGTNTEAFF
j_gene: TRBJ2-1; d_gene: TRBD2; v_gene: TRBV9; abundance: -; CDR3nt: TGTGCCAGCAGCGTAGTACGACGGGGGGGCCGAAATGAGCAGTTCTTC; CDR3aa: CASSVVRRGGRNEQFF
j_gene: TRBJ1-6; d_gene: TRBD1; v_gene: TRBV5-6; abundance: -; CDR3nt: TGTGCCAGCAGCTTGAGCCCGGACAGGGACAATTCACCCCTCCACTTT; CDR3aa: CASSLSPDRDNSPLHF
j_gene: TRBJ1-2; d_gene: -; v_gene: TRBV29-1; abundance: -; CDR3nt: TGCAAAGTCAGGACACCCTATGGCTACACCTTC; CDR3aa: CKVRTPYGYTF